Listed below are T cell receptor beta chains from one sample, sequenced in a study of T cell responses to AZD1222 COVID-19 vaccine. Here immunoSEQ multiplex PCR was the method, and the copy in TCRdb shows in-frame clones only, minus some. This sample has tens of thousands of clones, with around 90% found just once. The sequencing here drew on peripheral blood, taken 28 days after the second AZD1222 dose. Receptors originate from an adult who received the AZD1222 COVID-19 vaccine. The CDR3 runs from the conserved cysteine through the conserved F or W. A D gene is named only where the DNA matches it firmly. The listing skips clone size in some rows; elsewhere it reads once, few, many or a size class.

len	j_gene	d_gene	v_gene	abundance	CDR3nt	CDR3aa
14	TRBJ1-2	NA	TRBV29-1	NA	TGCAGCGTTGAAGTGGACGGGCGTTCTGGGGGCTACACCTTC	CSVEVDGRSGGYTF
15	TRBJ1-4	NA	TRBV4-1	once	TGCGCCAGCAGCCAAGAAGACATCACTAATGAAAAACTGTTTTTT	CASSQEDITNEKLFF
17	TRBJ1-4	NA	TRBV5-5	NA	TGTGCCAGCAGCTTGGTGGGGCGGACCGCAACTAATGAAAAACTGTTTTTT	CASSLVGRTATNEKLFF
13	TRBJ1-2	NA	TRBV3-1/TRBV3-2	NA	TGTGCCAGCAGCCAAGGGAGCTGGGTCGGCTACACCTTC	CASSQGSWVGYTF
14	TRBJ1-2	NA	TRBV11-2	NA	TGTGCCAGCAGCTTCAACACAGGCGCTGGAGGCTACACCTTC	CASSFNTGAGGYTF
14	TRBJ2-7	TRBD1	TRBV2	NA	TGTGCCAGCAGGCCGGGACAGGGATTTGTCGAGCAGTACTTC	CASRPGQGFVEQYF
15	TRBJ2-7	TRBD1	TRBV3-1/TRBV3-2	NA	TGTGCCAGCAGCCCGACGGCGGGACAGGTATACGAGCAGTACTTC	CASSPTAGQVYEQYF
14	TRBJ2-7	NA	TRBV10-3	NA	TGTGCCATCAGTGCCTACTCACAGGGCTACGAGCAGTACTTC	CAISAYSQGYEQYF
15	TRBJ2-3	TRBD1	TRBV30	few	TGTGCCTGGAGTTTAACAGGGGGCGGTGCAGATACGCAGTATTTT	CAWSLTGGGADTQYF
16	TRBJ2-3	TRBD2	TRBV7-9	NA	TGTGCCAGCAGCTTCCTCGGGACTAGCGGGGCAGATACGCAGTATTTT	CASSFLGTSGADTQYF
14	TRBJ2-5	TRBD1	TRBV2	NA	TGTGCCAGCAGTGTCCGGGACAGGGGAGAGACCCAGTACTTC	CASSVRDRGETQYF
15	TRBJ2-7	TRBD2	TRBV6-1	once	TGTGCCAGCAGTGAACTCCTAGCGGGGGACTACGAGCAGTACTTC	CASSELLAGDYEQYF
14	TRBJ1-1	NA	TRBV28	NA	TGTGCCGCGACCAGGTCAACAGGGCCGTCGGAAGCTTTCTTT	CAATRSTGPSEAFF
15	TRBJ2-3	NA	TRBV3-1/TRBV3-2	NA	TGTGCCAGCAGCCAAGATCTGCCCTCAGCAGATACGCAGTATTTT	CASSQDLPSADTQYF
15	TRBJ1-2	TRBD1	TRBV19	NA	TGTGCCAGTACCACTATCGGACAGGCCGACTATGGCTACACCTTC	CASTTIGQADYGYTF
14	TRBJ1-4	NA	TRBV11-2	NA	TGTGCCAGCAGCTCGAACCTCAGGGACGAAAAACTGTTTTTT	CASSSNLRDEKLFF
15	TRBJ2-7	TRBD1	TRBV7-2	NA	TGTGCCAGCAGACCGGGGGGACAGGGCTTCTCCGAGCAGTACTTC	CASRPGGQGFSEQYF
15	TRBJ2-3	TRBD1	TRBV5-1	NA	TGCGCCAGCAGCTATTACAGGGGAAGCACAGATACGCAGTATTTT	CASSYYRGSTDTQYF
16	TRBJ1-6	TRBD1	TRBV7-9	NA	TGTGCCAGCAGCCTTCCAGGGGGTGCGGCGGCTTCACCCCTCCACTTT	CASSLPGGAAASPLHF
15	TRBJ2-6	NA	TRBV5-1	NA	TGCGCCAGCAGCTTGGGGGCCTCTGTGGCCAACGTCCTGACTTTC	CASSLGASVANVLTF
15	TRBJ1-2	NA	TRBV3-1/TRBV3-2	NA	TGTGCCAGCAGCCAAGATACCAGAGCTAACTATGGCTACACCTTC	CASSQDTRANYGYTF
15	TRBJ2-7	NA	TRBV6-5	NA	TGTGCCAGCAGAATTCAGGGGGGACCTTATGGCGAGCAGTACTTC	CASRIQGGPYGEQYF
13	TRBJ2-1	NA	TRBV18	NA	TGTGCCAGCACCTTCGAGGGATACAATGAGCAGTTCTTC	CASTFEGYNEQFF
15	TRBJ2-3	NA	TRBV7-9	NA	TGTGCCAGCAGCTTAGACGGGACTGACACAGATACGCAGTATTTT	CASSLDGTDTDTQYF
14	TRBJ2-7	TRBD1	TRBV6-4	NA	TGTGCCAGCAGGAAACAGGGGGCGATGGGCGAGCAGTACTTC	CASRKQGAMGEQYF
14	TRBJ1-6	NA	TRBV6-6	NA	TGTGCCAGCAGTTATTCCAACAGGGATTCACCCCTCCACTTT	CASSYSNRDSPLHF
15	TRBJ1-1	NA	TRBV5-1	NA	TGCGCCAGCAGCCGGGACGAGGGGCAGAACACTGAAGCTTTCTTT	CASSRDEGQNTEAFF
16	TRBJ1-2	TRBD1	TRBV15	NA	TGTGCCACCAGCAGGGGGGGGGACAGGGGAAACTATGGCTACACCTTC	CATSRGGDRGNYGYTF
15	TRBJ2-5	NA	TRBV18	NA	TGTGCCAGCTCCCGTCAGGGGGGGCGCCAAGAGACCCAGTACTTC	CASSRQGGRQETQYF
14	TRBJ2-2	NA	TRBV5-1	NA	TGCGCCAGCAGTCACCAGGGGAGTCCCGGGGAGCTGTTTTTT	CASSHQGSPGELFF
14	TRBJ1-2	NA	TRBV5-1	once	TGCGCCAGCAGCTCGAAGGGGGGGGACTATGGCTACACCTTC	CASSSKGGDYGYTF
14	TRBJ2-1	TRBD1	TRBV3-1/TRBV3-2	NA	TGTGCCCTTGGACAGGGGGGGTGTATTGATGAGCAGTTCTTC	CALGQGGCIDEQFF
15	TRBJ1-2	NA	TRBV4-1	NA	TGCGCCAGCAGCCAAGAGCAGGGGAAGAACTATGGCTACACCTTC	CASSQEQGKNYGYTF
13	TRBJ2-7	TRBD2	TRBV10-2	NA	TGCGCCAGCAGTGAAACGGGGGGCTACGAGCAGTACTTC	CASSETGGYEQYF
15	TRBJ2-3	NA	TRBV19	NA	TGTGCCAGTAGTAGTCAGGACACTAGCACAGATACGCAGTATTTT	CASSSQDTSTDTQYF
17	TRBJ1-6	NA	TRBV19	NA	TGTGCCAGTAGTACTACCTGGGGAGGTCGAGGGGATTCACCCCTCCACTTT	CASSTTWGGRGDSPLHF
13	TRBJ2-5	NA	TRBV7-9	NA	TGTGCCAGCAGCTTAGCGAGCCAAGAGACCCAGTACTTC	CASSLASQETQYF
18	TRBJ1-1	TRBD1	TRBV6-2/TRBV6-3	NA	TGTGCCAGCAGTCAGCAAACCCAGGGGGCCTGGACGAACACTGAAGCTTTCTTT	CASSQQTQGAWTNTEAFF
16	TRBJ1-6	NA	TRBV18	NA	TGTGCCAGCTCACCGGTAGGCGGGCCATATAATTCACCCCTCCACTTT	CASSPVGGPYNSPLHF
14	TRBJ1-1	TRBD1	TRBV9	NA	TGTGCCAGCAGCGGACAGGGAAGGTTGGCTGAAGCTTTCTTT	CASSGQGRLAEAFF
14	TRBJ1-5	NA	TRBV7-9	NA	TGTGCCAGCAGCAACAGGGACAGCAATCAGCCCCAGCATTTT	CASSNRDSNQPQHF
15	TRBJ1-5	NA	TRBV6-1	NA	TGTGCCAGCAGTGAAAAAACGAGGGGAGTAGGGCCCCAGCATTTT	CASSEKTRGVGPQHF
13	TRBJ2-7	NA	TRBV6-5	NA	TGTGCCAGCAGTTACAGGGCATTAGGCGAGCAGTACTTC	CASSYRALGEQYF
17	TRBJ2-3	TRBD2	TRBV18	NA	TGTGCCAGCTCACCAATACCTAGCGGGGGCCGCACAGATACGCAGTATTTT	CASSPIPSGGRTDTQYF
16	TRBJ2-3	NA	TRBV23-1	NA	TGCGCCAGCAGTCAATCCCGCTATCCCTGGACAGATACGCAGTATTTT	CASSQSRYPWTDTQYF
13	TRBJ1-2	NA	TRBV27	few	TGTGCCAGCAGTTTATCGGGGTTGAGTGGCTACACCTTC	CASSLSGLSGYTF
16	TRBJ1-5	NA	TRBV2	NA	TGTGCCAGCAGGGGGGGCAGGATCCTTAGCAATCAGCCCCAGCATTTT	CASRGGRILSNQPQHF
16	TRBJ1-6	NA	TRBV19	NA	TGTGCCAGTCATCTTCTTGGGGGCAGTTATAATTCACCCCTCCACTTT	CASHLLGGSYNSPLHF
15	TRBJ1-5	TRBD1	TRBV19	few	TGTGCCAGTACGGATACAGGGGGCGCTTCTCAGCCCCAGCATTTT	CASTDTGGASQPQHF
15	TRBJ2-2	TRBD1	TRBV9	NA	TGTGCCAGCAGCGTTACAGGGGGCAGGACCGGGGAGCTGTTTTTT	CASSVTGGRTGELFF
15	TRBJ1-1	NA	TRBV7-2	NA	TGTGCCAGCAGCTTAGTGGAGGACTCGAGGACTGAAGCTTTCTTT	CASSLVEDSRTEAFF
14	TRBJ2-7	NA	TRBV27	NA	TGTGCCAGCAGTGGCGGGCAGGGTCGCAACGAGCAGTACTTC	CASSGGQGRNEQYF
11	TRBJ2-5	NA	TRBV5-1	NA	TGCGCCAGCAGGTGGGGGGAGACCCAGTACTTC	CASRWGETQYF